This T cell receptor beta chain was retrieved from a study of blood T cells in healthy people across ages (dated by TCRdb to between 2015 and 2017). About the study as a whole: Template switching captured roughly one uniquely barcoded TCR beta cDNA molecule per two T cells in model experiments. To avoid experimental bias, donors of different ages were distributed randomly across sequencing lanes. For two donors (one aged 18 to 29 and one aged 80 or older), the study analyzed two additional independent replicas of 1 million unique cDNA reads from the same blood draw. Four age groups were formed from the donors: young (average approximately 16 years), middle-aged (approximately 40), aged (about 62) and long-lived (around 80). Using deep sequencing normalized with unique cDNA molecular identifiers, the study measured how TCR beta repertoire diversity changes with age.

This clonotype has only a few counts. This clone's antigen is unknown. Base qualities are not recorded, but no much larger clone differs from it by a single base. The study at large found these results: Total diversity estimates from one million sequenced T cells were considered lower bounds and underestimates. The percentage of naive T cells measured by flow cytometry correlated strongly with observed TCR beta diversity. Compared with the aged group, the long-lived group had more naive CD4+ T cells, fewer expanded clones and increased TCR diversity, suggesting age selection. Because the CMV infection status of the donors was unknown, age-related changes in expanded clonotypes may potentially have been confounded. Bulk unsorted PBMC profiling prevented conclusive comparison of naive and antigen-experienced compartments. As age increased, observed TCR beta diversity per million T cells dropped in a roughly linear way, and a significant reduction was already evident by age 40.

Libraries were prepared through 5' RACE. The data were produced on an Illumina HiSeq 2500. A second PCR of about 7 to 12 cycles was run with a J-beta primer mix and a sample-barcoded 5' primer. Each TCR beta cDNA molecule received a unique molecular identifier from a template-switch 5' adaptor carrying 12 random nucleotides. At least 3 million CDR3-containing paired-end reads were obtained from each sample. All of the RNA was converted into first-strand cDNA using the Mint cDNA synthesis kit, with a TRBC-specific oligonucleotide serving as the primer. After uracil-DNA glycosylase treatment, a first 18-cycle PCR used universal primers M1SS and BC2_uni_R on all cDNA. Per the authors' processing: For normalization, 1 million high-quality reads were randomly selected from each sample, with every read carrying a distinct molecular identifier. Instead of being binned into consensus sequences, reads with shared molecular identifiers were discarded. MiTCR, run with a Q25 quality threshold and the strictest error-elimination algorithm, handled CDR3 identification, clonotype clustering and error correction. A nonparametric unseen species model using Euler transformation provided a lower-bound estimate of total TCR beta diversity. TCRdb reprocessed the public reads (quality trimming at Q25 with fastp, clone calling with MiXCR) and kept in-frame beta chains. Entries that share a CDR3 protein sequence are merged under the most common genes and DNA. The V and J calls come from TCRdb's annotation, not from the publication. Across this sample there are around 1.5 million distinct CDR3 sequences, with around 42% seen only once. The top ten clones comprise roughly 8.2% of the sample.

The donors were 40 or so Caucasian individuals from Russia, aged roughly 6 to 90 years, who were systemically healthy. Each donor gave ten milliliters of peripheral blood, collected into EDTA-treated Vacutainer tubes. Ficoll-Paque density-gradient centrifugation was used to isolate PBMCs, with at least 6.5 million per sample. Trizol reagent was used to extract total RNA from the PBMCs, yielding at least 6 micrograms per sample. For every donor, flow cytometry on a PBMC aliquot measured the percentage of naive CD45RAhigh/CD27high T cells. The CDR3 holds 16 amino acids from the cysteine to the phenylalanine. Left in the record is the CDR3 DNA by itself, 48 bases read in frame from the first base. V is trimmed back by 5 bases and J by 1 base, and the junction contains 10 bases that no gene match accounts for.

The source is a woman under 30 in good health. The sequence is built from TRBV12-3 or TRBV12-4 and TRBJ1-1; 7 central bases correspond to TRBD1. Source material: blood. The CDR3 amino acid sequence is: CASSPTGASTNTEAFF. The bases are TGTGCCAGCAGTCCTACAGGGGCCTCGACGAACACTGAAGCTTTCTTT.